Listed below are T cell receptor beta chains from one sample, sequenced in a study of technical replicates of blood from several donors. TCRdb's copy holds only in-frame clones and misses some; the assay was immunoSEQ multiplex PCR. This table has about 62,000 clones, about 90% appearing once. Material for sequencing was PBMCs. All receptors derive from a human donor in good health. Some clones in this sample may be carry-over from other donors' samples. Both conserved end residues are part of each CDR3. The order of the fields is J gene, clone size, D gene, V gene, CDR3 protein, CDR3 DNA. The D gene is left open where the match is weak. Clone size is given for some rows only: seen once, a few or many times, or a class if the clone is expanded.

j_gene: TRBJ2-3; abundance: -; d_gene: -; v_gene: TRBV5-1; CDR3aa: CASSLGTRGTDTQYF; CDR3nt: TGCGCCAGCAGCTTGGGGACACGAGGCACAGATACGCAGTATTTT
j_gene: TRBJ2-4; abundance: -; d_gene: TRBD1; v_gene: TRBV7-8; CDR3aa: CASSLVQGVLRNIQYF; CDR3nt: TGTGCCAGCAGCTTAGTCCAGGGGGTGTTGAGAAACATTCAGTACTTC
j_gene: TRBJ2-7; abundance: -; d_gene: TRBD1; v_gene: TRBV19; CDR3aa: CASRDRDRHTYEQYF; CDR3nt: TGTGCCAGTAGAGACCGGGACAGGCATACCTACGAGCAGTACTTC
j_gene: TRBJ1-2; abundance: -; d_gene: TRBD1; v_gene: TRBV7-9; CDR3aa: CASSQDEGQGISNYGYTF; CDR3nt: TGTGCCAGCAGCCAAGACGAAGGACAGGGGATATCTAACTATGGCTACACCTTC
j_gene: TRBJ2-7; abundance: -; d_gene: TRBD2; v_gene: TRBV5-6; CDR3aa: CASSFGGVLYEQYF; CDR3nt: TGTGCCAGCAGCTTTGGGGGGGTCCTATACGAGCAGTACTTC
j_gene: TRBJ2-7; abundance: -; d_gene: -; v_gene: TRBV7-6; CDR3aa: CASSLAGREQYF; CDR3nt: TGTGCCAGCAGCTTAGCGGGGAGGGAGCAGTACTTC
j_gene: TRBJ1-3; abundance: -; d_gene: -; v_gene: TRBV2; CDR3aa: CASSGQGLGNTIYF; CDR3nt: TGTGCCAGCAGCGGCCAGGGATTAGGAAACACCATATATTTT
j_gene: TRBJ1-2; abundance: -; d_gene: -; v_gene: TRBV5-4; CDR3aa: CASSFGGAQNYGYTF; CDR3nt: TGTGCCAGCAGCTTCGGAGGGGCTCAGAACTATGGCTACACCTTC
j_gene: TRBJ2-7; abundance: -; d_gene: -; v_gene: TRBV27; CDR3aa: CASSFPGRPPYEQYF; CDR3nt: TGTGCCAGCAGTTTCCCCGGCAGGCCCCCCTACGAGCAGTACTTC
j_gene: TRBJ2-5; abundance: -; d_gene: -; v_gene: TRBV12-5; CDR3aa: CASGPQGQETQYF; CDR3nt: TGTGCTAGTGGCCCCCAGGGGCAAGAGACCCAGTACTTC
j_gene: TRBJ2-1; abundance: -; d_gene: TRBD1; v_gene: TRBV7-3; CDR3aa: CASSLFGTGGGNEQFF; CDR3nt: TGTGCCAGCAGCTTATTTGGGACAGGGGGAGGCAATGAGCAGTTCTTC
j_gene: TRBJ1-5; abundance: -; d_gene: TRBD1; v_gene: TRBV10-3; CDR3aa: CAISVDRDYSNQPQHF; CDR3nt: TGTGCCATCAGTGTGGACAGGGATTATAGCAATCAGCCCCAGCATTTT
j_gene: TRBJ2-7; abundance: -; d_gene: -; v_gene: TRBV11-3; CDR3aa: CASSSYDRPYEQYF; CDR3nt: TGTGCCAGCAGCTCCTATGACAGGCCCTACGAGCAGTACTTC
j_gene: TRBJ2-4; abundance: -; d_gene: TRBD2; v_gene: TRBV4-1; CDR3aa: CASSQGLAGVGIQYF; CDR3nt: TGCGCCAGCAGCCAAGGTCTCGCGGGAGTGGGCATTCAGTACTTC
j_gene: TRBJ1-1; abundance: -; d_gene: TRBD1; v_gene: TRBV9; CDR3aa: CASSGDRAEAFF; CDR3nt: TGTGCCAGCAGCGGGGACAGGGCGGAAGCTTTCTTT
j_gene: TRBJ2-3; abundance: -; d_gene: TRBD1; v_gene: TRBV11-3; CDR3aa: CASSSGGQVQYF; CDR3nt: TGTGCCAGCAGTTCAGGGGGACAGGTCCAATATTTT
j_gene: TRBJ2-1; abundance: once; d_gene: TRBD2; v_gene: TRBV4-3; CDR3aa: CASSPSGRVGNEQFF; CDR3nt: TGCGCCAGCAGCCCGAGCGGGAGGGTTGGCAATGAGCAGTTCTTC
j_gene: TRBJ1-1; abundance: -; d_gene: TRBD1; v_gene: TRBV18; CDR3aa: CASSPQAGGMNTEAFF; CDR3nt: TGTGCCAGCTCACCACAGGCAGGGGGGATGAACACTGAAGCTTTCTTT
j_gene: TRBJ2-1; abundance: once; d_gene: TRBD2; v_gene: TRBV4-1; CDR3aa: CASSPRRVAGALSEQFF; CDR3nt: TGCGCCAGCAGCCCCCGTCGTGTAGCGGGGGCCCTGAGTGAGCAGTTCTTC
j_gene: TRBJ1-2; abundance: -; d_gene: -; v_gene: TRBV7-2; CDR3aa: CASNKVGERFNHGYTF; CDR3nt: TGTGCCAGCAACAAGGTGGGAGAACGTTTTAATCATGGCTACACCTTC
j_gene: TRBJ1-3; abundance: -; d_gene: TRBD1; v_gene: TRBV2; CDR3aa: CASSERGLSGNTIYF; CDR3nt: TGTGCCAGCAGTGAAAGGGGGCTATCCGGAAACACCATATATTTT
j_gene: TRBJ2-7; abundance: -; d_gene: -; v_gene: TRBV4-1; CDR3aa: CASSQDADNSYEQYF; CDR3nt: TGCGCCAGCAGCCAAGACGCGGACAACTCCTACGAGCAGTACTTC
j_gene: TRBJ2-2; abundance: -; d_gene: TRBD2; v_gene: TRBV30; CDR3aa: CAWSGDSSGRSNTGELFF; CDR3nt: TGTGCCTGGAGCGGGGACTCTAGCGGGAGATCGAACACCGGGGAGCTGTTTTTT
j_gene: TRBJ2-4; abundance: -; d_gene: TRBD2; v_gene: TRBV11-2; CDR3aa: CASSTRLAGGQKNIQYF; CDR3nt: TGTGCCAGCAGCACAAGACTAGCGGGAGGGCAAAAAAACATTCAGTACTTC